This T cell receptor beta chain was sequenced in a study of control samples from healthy donors and cancer patients. Repertoires were generated with immunoSEQ multiplex PCR, while TCRdb's copy carries only in-frame clones and drops some. There are around 90,000 clones in the sample; approximately 89% occur only once, and under 25% lies in the top ten. The sample comprised blood. The TCR originated in a man under 40 in good health.

CDR3 DNA sequence: TGCAGCGCAAGACAGGATAACTATGGCTACACCTTC. Amino acid sequence: CSARQDNYGYTF. The chain is built from TRBV29-1 and TRBJ1-2; weak D call: TRBD1 (6 bases). In germline, CDR1 is SQVTM, CDR2 ANQGSEA. Trimming took 7 bases from V and 1 from J, leaving 10 bases between them. The CDR3 loop spans 12 amino acids.